This TCR beta chain was sequenced during a study of T cells in Graves' hyperthyroidism and ophthalmopathy. RNA transcripts yielded amplified TCR beta CDR3 regions. A set of HTBI primers served as the primers for a first-round RT-PCR of the TCR CDR3. Each CDR3 protein is one row after TCRdb ran MiXCR on the multiplex PCR reads. This sample has about 420,000 distinct CDR3 sequences; approximately 15% occur once, and the top ten carry roughly 13%. Germline V gene lookup returns CDR1 DFQATT and CDR2 SNEGSKA (reference sequence). The CDR3 covers 14 residues. The patients, who ranged from 18 to 65 in age, presented with newly diagnosed hyperthyroidism lasting under 2 months. The study excluded patients with uncontrolled infection, other autoimmune disease, pregnancy or lactation. This clonotype was found many times.

The receptor's source is a woman aged 18-35 years with Graves' hyperthyroidism. The rearrangement links TRBV20-1 to TRBJ2-1; 9 bases map to TRBD2. The sample consisted of blood. CDR3 amino acids: CSLRGGGASNEQFF. The CDR3 region has the DNA TGCAGCCTCAGAGGCGGGGGGGCAAGCAATGAGCAGTTCTTC.